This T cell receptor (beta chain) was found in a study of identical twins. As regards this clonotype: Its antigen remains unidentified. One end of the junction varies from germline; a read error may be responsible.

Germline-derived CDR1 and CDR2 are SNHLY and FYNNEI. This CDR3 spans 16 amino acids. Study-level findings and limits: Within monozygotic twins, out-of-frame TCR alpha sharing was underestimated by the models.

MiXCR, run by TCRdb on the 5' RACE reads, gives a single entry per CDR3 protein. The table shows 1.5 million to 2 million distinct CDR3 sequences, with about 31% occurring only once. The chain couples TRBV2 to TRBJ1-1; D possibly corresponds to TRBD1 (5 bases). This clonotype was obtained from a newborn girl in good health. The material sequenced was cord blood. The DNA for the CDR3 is TGCGCCAGCAGTGGCCAAGGCAGGGCGGGTTACACTGAAGCTTTCTTT. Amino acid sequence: CASSGQGRAGYTEAFF.